The 25 T cell receptor beta chains presented below share a single source sample, sequenced in a study of blood T cell repertoires in COVID-19. Assay used: immunoSEQ multiplex PCR; TCRdb lists only in-frame clones, some missing. There are approximately 170,000 clones in the sample; 84% occur only once, and about 8.6% lies in the top ten. The sequencing sample was made of PBMCs or T cells enriched from blood (not recorded which). The receptors originated from a woman aged 50 to 60 who had recovered from COVID-19.

This clone was counted a single time. This chain uses TRBV19 with TRBJ1-1, with D hard to call. CDR1 and CDR2 (germline): LNHDA, SQIVND (reference sequence). V was shortened by 7 bases and J by 0 bases, with 15 bases between the two germline ends. There are 15 residues in the CDR3. CDR3 in amino acids: CASMDFRLMNTEAFF. CDR3 bases: TGTGCCAGTATGGATTTTCGACTAATGAACACTGAAGCTTTCTTT.

This chain uses TRBV19 with TRBJ1-5, with a possible D match to TRBD1 (5 bases). CDR3 length: 18 amino acids. V was shortened by 1 base and J by 3 bases, with 19 bases between the two germline ends. Germline V gives CDR1 LNHDA, CDR2 SQIVND (reference sequence). The CDR3 coding sequence is TGTGCCAGTAGTATAGCCATTAGAACGGGGGTTACCAATCAGCCCCAGCATTTT. Translating it yields CASSIAIRTGVTNQPQHF.

CDR3 protein: CASSLPGQPQHF. The CDR3, as DNA: TGTGCCAGCAGTTTACCGGGTCAGCCCCAGCATTTT. The genes are TRBV12-3 or TRBV12-4 and TRBJ1-5; no firm D call. Trimming left V 2 bases short and J 6 bases short, with 5 bases between. The CDR3 runs to 12 residues.

The chain carries TRBV6-5 and TRBJ2-1, with 9 nucleotides matching TRBD2. The V and J ends lost 11 bases and 2 bases, in that order; junction bases with no gene match: 7. The CDR3 totals 14 residues. The germline CDR1 and CDR2 sequences are MNHEY and SVGAGI. The CDR3 nucleotides read TGTGCCTGTAGGCGGGGGGGCCCCTACAATGAGCAGTTCTTC. This encodes CACRRGGPYNEQFF.

J is TRBJ2-1 and V is TRBV7-2; D remains unclear. Germline V CDR1 and CDR2: SGHTA, FQGNSA. The CDR3 is made up of 16 amino acids. V gave up 1 base and J gave up 3 bases, with 13 bases separating them. CDR3 sequence: CASSLDRFPFYNEQFF. DNA of the CDR3: TGTGCCAGCAGCTTAGACCGGTTTCCCTTCTACAATGAGCAGTTCTTC. Together with reference TRBV7-2 and TRBJ2-1, the CDR3 gives the full variable domain: GAGVSQSPSNKVTEKGKDVELRCDPISGHTALYWYRQSLGQGLEFLIYFQGNSAPDKSGLPSDRFSAERTGGSVSTLTIQRTQQEDSAVYLCASSLDRFPFYNEQFFGPGTRLTVL.

The chain carries TRBV7-2 and TRBJ2-7, with a possible D match to TRBD2 (8 bases). This CDR3 is built from 14 residues. Germline assignment: CDR1 SGHTA and CDR2 FQGNSA. Between the trimmed V and J ends, which lost 7 bases and 4 bases, there was a span of 17 bases. The DNA for the CDR3 is TGTGCCAGCACCCCGGGAGGGGGCAAATACGAGCAGTACTTC. It yields the protein CASTPGGGKYEQYF.

The chain employs TRBV7-2 and TRBJ2-5, with 9 bases aligning to TRBD2. This CDR3 contains 14 residues. Losses at the gene ends were 3 bases for V and 9 bases for J; bases not matched to a gene: 8. The germline CDR1 and CDR2 sequences are SGHTA and FQGNSA. For the CDR3, the DNA is TGTGCCAGCAGCTTCGGCGGGGGGGCCGGGGCCCAGTACTTC. Translating it yields CASSFGGGAGAQYF.

The chain uses TRBV29-1 and TRBJ2-3; D is unclear. This CDR3 spans 12 amino acids. The germline gives CDR1 SQVTM, CDR2 ANQGSEA. Trimming removed 4 bases from V and 1 base from J, with 6 bases in between. DNA for the CDR3: TGCAGCGTTGGGCAGGGCACAGATACGCAGTATTTT. It codes for CSVGQGTDTQYF.

This chain uses TRBV5-4 with TRBJ1-1; maybe TRBD1 (6 bases). The germline CDR1 and CDR2 sequences are SGHNT and YYREEE (reference sequence). V gave up 6 bases and J gave up 4 bases, with 13 bases separating them. The length of the CDR3 is 13 residues. DNA of the CDR3: TGTGCCAGCACCGTGGACAGTCTCACTGAAGCTTTCTTT. Translation gives CASTVDSLTEAFF.

The chain joins TRBV5-4 to TRBJ2-1; no firm D call. This CDR3 is built from 14 residues. Trimming stripped 0 bases from V and 11 bases from J, with 15 bases between. Germline CDR1 reads SGHNT; CDR2 reads YYREEE (reference sequence). In nucleotides, the CDR3 is TGTGCCAGCAGCTTGGACAGCCAATCCGGTCAGCAGTTCTTC. This gives the protein CASSLDSQSGQQFF. Based on the CDR3 plus reference TRBV5-4 and TRBJ2-1, the full variable domain is ETGVTQSPTHLIKTRGQQVTLRCSSQSGHNTVSWYQQALGQGPQFIFQYYREEENGRGNFPPRFSGLQFPNYSSELNVNALELDDSALYLCASSLDSQSGQQFFGPGTRLTVL.

The chain couples TRBV5-6 to TRBJ2-7; no reliable D call. V was pared by 3 bases and J by 5 bases, with 21 bases between. The CDR3 length is 16 residues. Germline CDR1 and CDR2: SGHDT and YYEEEE. CDR3 loop: CASSSFALAVHHEQYF. DNA for the CDR3: TGTGCCAGCAGCTCCTTCGCCCTGGCAGTTCATCACGAGCAGTACTTC.

The chain carries TRBV7-2 and TRBJ1-6; possible D gene TRBD1, 6 bases. There are 16 residues in the CDR3. V was cut by 1 base and J by 10 bases, with 17 bases left in between. Germline V gene data show CDR1 as SGHTA and CDR2 as FQGNSA. The CDR3 bases are TGTGCCAGCAGCTTAGTGGAGGGGCGCGGGGGCTCACCCCTCCACTTT. Protein: CASSLVEGRGGSPLHF.

This chain uses TRBV29-1 with TRBJ2-7, with TRBD1 identical over 10 bases. The CDR3 loop spans 11 amino acids. CDR1 is SQVTM and CDR2 is ANQGSEA in the germline V gene. Trimming at V came to 7 bases and at J to 7 bases, leaving 4 bases not matched to a gene. The CDR3 loop reads CSGGQGFEQYF. The DNA for the CDR3 is TGCAGCGGGGGACAGGGGTTTGAGCAGTACTTC.

This chain joins TRBV12-3 or TRBV12-4 and TRBJ2-2; D not certain. Trimming cost V 2 bases and J 7 bases, with 8 bases left between them. The CDR3 is made up of 13 amino acids. CDR3 in DNA: TGTGCCAGCAGTTTACGGTCGAACGGGGAGCTGTTTTTT. It yields the protein CASSLRSNGELFF.

The chain employs TRBV29-1 and TRBJ1-6; no clear D. The CDR3 runs 13 residues. V lost 5 bases and J 5 bases, leaving 10 bases between the germline ends. Germline V gene lookup returns CDR1 SQVTM and CDR2 ANQGSEA. The CDR3, as DNA: TGCAGCGTTTCAGTATCGAATAATTCACCCCTCCACTTT. Residues: CSVSVSNNSPLHF.

J is TRBJ2-7 and V is TRBV21-1; no DNA check was done on the table's D call, TRBD1. TRBV21-1 is a recognized pseudogene. The CDR3 spans 15 residues. The CDR3 bases are TGTGCCAGCAGCATACTACAGGGGGAGGGCTACGAGCAGTACTTC. The encoded protein is CASSILQGEGYEQYF.

This chain connects TRBV29-1 to TRBJ2-1; TRBD2 agrees at 7 bases. The CDR3 runs 12 residues. Trimming took 7 bases from V and 3 from J; bases not matched to a gene: 3. The germline V gene has CDR1 SQVTM and CDR2 ANQGSEA. CDR3 in amino acids: CSGSGDYNEQFF. CDR3 coding DNA: TGCAGCGGAAGCGGGGACTACAATGAGCAGTTCTTC.

The chain is built from TRBV9 and TRBJ1-6, with 10 bases fitting TRBD1. The germline V gene has CDR1 SGDLS and CDR2 YYNGEE. The CDR3 consists of 15 residues. J was trimmed by 13 bases and V by 4 bases; bases with no gene match: 11. CDR3 DNA: TGTGCCAGCAGCCTGGGACAGGGGCAACCTGGGCCCCTCCACTTT. It yields the protein CASSLGQGQPGPLHF.

The chain is built from TRBV29-1 and TRBJ1-5; TRBD1 matches 8 bases. The V gene end was trimmed by 7 bases and the J gene end by 4 bases; junction bases not matched to a gene: 9. The germline CDR1 and CDR2 sequences are SQVTM and ANQGSEA. This CDR3 is built from 14 residues. The CDR3 here is CSASTGAVNQPQHF. The CDR3 DNA reads as TGCAGCGCGTCGACAGGGGCCGTTAATCAGCCCCAGCATTTT.

The rearrangement joins TRBV4-1 to TRBJ2-5; 7 nucleotides line up with TRBD2. With 0 bases clipped from V and 7 bases from J, the junction kept 8 bases outside the gene matches. CDR3 length: 15 residues. The germline CDR1 and CDR2 sequences are MGHRA and YSYEKL. CDR3 residues: CASSQDGGGPGTQYF. The CDR3 region has the DNA TGCGCCAGCAGCCAAGATGGCGGGGGACCCGGGACCCAGTACTTC.

The rearrangement uses TRBV28 and TRBJ1-5; weak D call: TRBD1 (6 bases). This CDR3 is 14 amino acids long. The V end was cut by 5 bases, the J end by 7 bases, with 15 bases between. CDR1 and CDR2 from the germline V gene are MDHEN and SYDVKM. The CDR3 reads CASSVNRVGQPQHF. The CDR3 DNA follows: TGTGCCAGCAGTGTAAACAGGGTGGGACAGCCCCAGCATTTT.

The rearrangement uses TRBV5-5 and TRBJ2-7, with 10 bases identical to TRBD1. This CDR3 comprises 15 residues. The junction had 6 bases not matched to a gene; V was cut back by 2 bases and J by 4 bases. Germline loops: CDR1 SGHKS, CDR2 YYEKEE (reference sequence). The CDR3 sequence is CASSFSDRGVYEQYF. CDR3 nucleotide sequence: TGTGCCAGCAGCTTCTCGGACAGGGGGGTTTACGAGCAGTACTTC. Full variable domain (rest looked up from reference TRBV5-5 and TRBJ2-7): DAGVTQSPTHLIKTRGQQVTLRCSPISGHKSVSWYQQVLGQGPQFIFQYYEKEERGRGNFPDRFSARQFPNYSSELNVNALLLGDSALYLCASSFSDRGVYEQYFGPGTRLTVT.

The chain has TRBV28 and TRBJ1-5; D gene unclear. Germline V gene lookup returns CDR1 MDHEN and CDR2 SYDVKM. This CDR3 has 12 amino acids. Trimming cost V 8 bases and J 12 bases, with 17 bases left between them. Here the CDR3 reads CASSPLIGHQHF. CDR3 sequence (DNA): TGTGCCAGCTCCCCCCTTATTGGGCACCAGCATTTT.

The chain is built from TRBV11-2 and TRBJ2-3; 7 positions agree with TRBD2. CDR3 size: 16 residues. The V and J ends lost 5 bases and 2 bases, in that order; junction bases with no gene match: 10. Germline CDR1 is SGHAT and CDR2 is FQNNGV. This CDR3 reads CASSTDILAPTDTQYF. The CDR3 nucleotides read TGTGCCAGCAGCACCGACATACTAGCGCCCACAGATACGCAGTATTTT.

The rearrangement links TRBV5-1 to TRBJ1-4; 8 bases are a match to TRBD1. The CDR3 is made up of 18 amino acids. J gave up 0 bases and V 5 bases, and 12 bases lay outside the gene matches. Looked up from germline, CDR1 is SGHRS and CDR2 is YFSETQ. The CDR3: CASSPTGAYLATNEKLFF. The CDR3 nucleotides are TGCGCCAGCAGTCCGACAGGGGCATACCTCGCAACTAATGAAAAACTGTTTTTT.